This TCR beta chain was observed in a study of blood T cell repertoires in COVID-19. As for the study in general: The United States, Italy and Spain supplied acute and convalescent COVID-19 samples. PBMCs, B-cell-depleted T cells, or T cells provided the cDNA or gDNA that made up the material.

Original analysis: Cell counts per sample came from amplifying reference gene primers. The table came from immunoSEQ multiplex PCR; TCRdb's copy has only in-frame clones and leaves some out. That table is the source of V, J and clone size, and D and trimming were worked out from the DNA. Among 100,000 to 150,000 clones listed, about 88% were seen once. In this sample, this clone turned up once. Germline V gene lookup returns CDR1 LGHDT and CDR2 YNNKEL (reference sequence). V was cut by 1 base and J by 7 bases, with 10 bases left in between. The CDR3 runs 14 residues. Participant ages covered about 18 to 95 years across 24 US areas.

The source material was PBMCs or T cells enriched from blood (not recorded which). This TCR was sampled from a woman in her forties or fifties who had recovered from COVID-19. This rearrangement joins TRBV3-1 (or the pseudogene TRBV3-2) to TRBJ1-4; D remains ambiguous. This chain's CDR3 is CASSQVGLSEKLFF. The CDR3 nucleotides read TGTGCCAGCAGCCAAGTTGGGCTTAGTGAAAAACTGTTTTTT.